The rows below give T cell receptor beta chains drawn from one sample of a study of shared clonotypes between healthy human individuals. Measured with immunoSEQ multiplex PCR; TCRdb has only the in-frame clones, and not every one. The profile shows millions of clones, about 95% of them singletons. Sequenced input: naive CD8+ T cells sorted from blood. The receptors originated from a man aged 18 to 30 in good health. Each CDR3 is given with its conserved first and last residue. The D gene is left open where the match is weak. The size field is filled for only some rows; it gives once, few, many or a size class.

V gene: TRBV5-6; J gene: TRBJ2-3; D gene: TRBD2; clone size: once; CDR3 protein: CASSSQVASGGPSTDTQYF; CDR3 DNA: TGTGCCAGCAGCTCCCAAGTGGCTAGCGGGGGCCCTAGCACAGATACGCAGTATTTT
V gene: TRBV6-5; J gene: TRBJ1-1; D gene: NA; clone size: NA; CDR3 protein: CASSYKGWLDEAFF; CDR3 DNA: TGTGCCAGCAGTTATAAGGGGTGGTTAGATGAAGCTTTCTTT
V gene: TRBV5-1; J gene: TRBJ1-6; D gene: TRBD1; clone size: NA; CDR3 protein: CASRTGTGFAAYNSPLHF; CDR3 DNA: TGCGCCAGCAGAACCGGGACAGGGTTTGCCGCCTATAATTCACCCCTCCACTTT
V gene: TRBV27; J gene: TRBJ2-7; D gene: NA; clone size: NA; CDR3 protein: CASSAGTGAYEQYF; CDR3 DNA: TGTGCCAGCAGTGCGGGGACCGGGGCCTACGAGCAGTACTTC
V gene: TRBV5-5; J gene: TRBJ2-7; D gene: NA; clone size: NA; CDR3 protein: CASSFLSYEQYF; CDR3 DNA: TGTGCCAGCAGCTTCCTCTCCTACGAGCAGTACTTC
V gene: TRBV7-6; J gene: TRBJ2-1; D gene: NA; clone size: NA; CDR3 protein: CASSLNRGAGQFF; CDR3 DNA: TGTGCCAGCAGCTTAAATCGGGGGGCGGGGCAGTTCTTC
V gene: TRBV6-1; J gene: TRBJ2-1; D gene: NA; clone size: NA; CDR3 protein: CASSEWVGSDAYNEQFF; CDR3 DNA: TGTGCCAGCAGTGAATGGGTCGGGAGCGATGCCTACAATGAGCAGTTCTTC
V gene: TRBV4-2; J gene: TRBJ1-6; D gene: NA; clone size: once; CDR3 protein: CASSQDGTAIHF; CDR3 DNA: TGTGCCAGCAGCCAAGATGGGACCGCTATCCACTTT
V gene: TRBV5-4; J gene: TRBJ2-1; D gene: NA; clone size: once; CDR3 protein: CASSFSSGASYNEQFF; CDR3 DNA: TGTGCCAGCAGCTTCAGTAGCGGAGCCTCCTACAATGAGCAGTTCTTC
V gene: TRBV29-1; J gene: TRBJ1-2; D gene: NA; clone size: NA; CDR3 protein: CSVGVGYTF; CDR3 DNA: TGCAGCGTTGGGGTTGGCTACACCTTC
V gene: TRBV13; J gene: TRBJ1-6; D gene: NA; clone size: NA; CDR3 protein: CASSLMRTDYNSPLHF; CDR3 DNA: TGTGCCAGCAGCCTCATGAGGACAGACTATAATTCACCCCTCCACTTT
V gene: TRBV30; J gene: TRBJ2-4; D gene: NA; clone size: NA; CDR3 protein: CAWSGQKNIQYF; CDR3 DNA: TGTGCCTGGAGTGGACAGAAAAACATTCAGTACTTC
V gene: TRBV27; J gene: TRBJ2-7; D gene: NA; clone size: once; CDR3 protein: CASSSDWGSYEQYF; CDR3 DNA: TGTGCCAGCAGTTCCGACTGGGGCTCCTACGAGCAGTACTTC
V gene: TRBV27; J gene: TRBJ2-7; D gene: TRBD1; clone size: NA; CDR3 protein: CASSLGTGGSYEQYF; CDR3 DNA: TGTGCCAGCAGTTTGGGGACAGGGGGATCCTACGAGCAGTACTTC
V gene: TRBV5-4; J gene: TRBJ2-7; D gene: NA; clone size: NA; CDR3 protein: CASSSLLGVGEQYF; CDR3 DNA: TGTGCCAGCAGCTCCTTACTCGGGGTGGGGGAGCAGTACTTC
V gene: TRBV2; J gene: TRBJ2-7; D gene: TRBD2; clone size: once; CDR3 protein: CARAGGRNDEQYF; CDR3 DNA: TGTGCCAGGGCGGGGGGGCGGAACGACGAGCAGTACTTC
V gene: TRBV4-3; J gene: TRBJ2-1; D gene: NA; clone size: NA; CDR3 protein: CASSQDWDTVNNEQFF; CDR3 DNA: TGCGCCAGCAGCCAAGATTGGGACACGGTTAACAATGAGCAGTTCTTC
V gene: TRBV6-6; J gene: TRBJ1-1; D gene: NA; clone size: few; CDR3 protein: CATYDPAGTEAFF; CDR3 DNA: TGTGCCACGTACGACCCCGCGGGCACTGAAGCTTTCTTT
V gene: TRBV5-4; J gene: TRBJ2-1; D gene: TRBD2; clone size: NA; CDR3 protein: CASSFGASGLNEQFF; CDR3 DNA: TGTGCCAGCAGCTTTGGGGCTAGCGGGCTCAATGAGCAGTTCTTC
V gene: TRBV27; J gene: TRBJ2-1; D gene: NA; clone size: NA; CDR3 protein: CASSFGQGDNEQFF; CDR3 DNA: TGTGCCAGCAGTTTTGGGCAGGGTGACAATGAGCAGTTCTTC
V gene: TRBV21-1; J gene: TRBJ2-7; D gene: NA; clone size: NA; CDR3 protein: CASSVFGGGQYF; CDR3 DNA: TGTGCCAGCAGCGTTTTCGGGGGTGGGCAGTACTTC
V gene: TRBV11-2; J gene: TRBJ2-1; D gene: NA; clone size: NA; CDR3 protein: CASSLDRGGIYNEQFF; CDR3 DNA: TGTGCCAGCAGCTTAGATCGCGGCGGGATTTACAATGAGCAGTTCTTC
V gene: TRBV19; J gene: TRBJ1-3; D gene: TRBD1; clone size: NA; CDR3 protein: CASCAGQISGNTIYF; CDR3 DNA: TGTGCCAGCTGCGCGGGACAGATCTCTGGAAACACCATATATTTT
V gene: TRBV7-9; J gene: TRBJ2-1; D gene: TRBD2; clone size: NA; CDR3 protein: CASSLALRGMTNEQFF; CDR3 DNA: TGTGCCAGCAGCTTAGCCTTGCGGGGGATGACGAATGAGCAGTTCTTC
V gene: TRBV6-5; J gene: TRBJ2-1; D gene: NA; clone size: NA; CDR3 protein: CASSWADEQFF; CDR3 DNA: TGTGCCAGCAGTTGGGCCGATGAGCAGTTCTTC
V gene: TRBV15; J gene: TRBJ2-1; D gene: NA; clone size: NA; CDR3 protein: CATSREVLGASNNEQFF; CDR3 DNA: TGTGCCACCAGCAGAGAGGTCCTCGGCGCTTCAAACAATGAGCAGTTCTTC
V gene: TRBV5-4; J gene: TRBJ2-2; D gene: TRBD1; clone size: few; CDR3 protein: CASSSGTGYTGELFF; CDR3 DNA: TGTGCCAGCAGCTCCGGGACAGGGTACACCGGGGAGCTGTTTTTT
V gene: TRBV6-4; J gene: TRBJ2-3; D gene: TRBD2; clone size: NA; CDR3 protein: CASSEWGTSLGGTDTQYF; CDR3 DNA: TGTGCCAGCAGTGAATGGGGGACTAGCCTTGGTGGAACAGATACGCAGTATTTT
V gene: TRBV7-6; J gene: TRBJ2-3; D gene: TRBD2; clone size: NA; CDR3 protein: CASSHGLAGVTDTQYF; CDR3 DNA: TGTGCCAGCAGCCACGGACTAGCGGGGGTCACAGATACGCAGTATTTT
V gene: TRBV28; J gene: TRBJ2-1; D gene: NA; clone size: NA; CDR3 protein: CASRGLHANEQFF; CDR3 DNA: TGTGCCAGCAGGGGCCTCCACGCGAATGAGCAGTTCTTC
V gene: TRBV15; J gene: TRBJ1-5; D gene: NA; clone size: NA; CDR3 protein: CATSREVYSNQPQHF; CDR3 DNA: TGTGCCACCAGCAGAGAAGTTTATAGCAATCAGCCCCAGCATTTT
V gene: TRBV20-1; J gene: TRBJ2-5; D gene: NA; clone size: NA; CDR3 protein: CSAREIETQYF; CDR3 DNA: TGCAGTGCTAGGGAGATAGAGACCCAGTACTTC
V gene: TRBV5-1; J gene: TRBJ2-7; D gene: NA; clone size: NA; CDR3 protein: CASSFDRTSYEQYF; CDR3 DNA: TGCGCCAGCAGCTTCGACAGGACCTCCTACGAGCAGTACTTC
V gene: TRBV30; J gene: TRBJ2-7; D gene: TRBD1; clone size: NA; CDR3 protein: CAWGQGALEQYF; CDR3 DNA: TGTGCCTGGGGACAGGGGGCTCTCGAGCAGTACTTC
V gene: TRBV2; J gene: TRBJ2-7; D gene: NA; clone size: NA; CDR3 protein: CASSEALNFYEQYF; CDR3 DNA: TGTGCCAGCAGTGAAGCGCTTAATTTCTACGAGCAGTACTTC
V gene: TRBV12-5; J gene: TRBJ2-5; D gene: TRBD1; clone size: NA; CDR3 protein: CASGLGPSTAQGVGRETQYF; CDR3 DNA: TGTGCTAGTGGTTTAGGCCCCTCGACTGCACAGGGGGTGGGTCGGGAGACCCAGTACTTC
V gene: TRBV11-2; J gene: TRBJ2-7; D gene: NA; clone size: NA; CDR3 protein: CASSPPLYEQYF; CDR3 DNA: TGTGCCAGCAGCCCCCCCCTTTACGAGCAGTACTTC
V gene: TRBV27; J gene: TRBJ1-2; D gene: TRBD1; clone size: NA; CDR3 protein: CASSQGVSYGYTF; CDR3 DNA: TGTGCCAGCAGTCAGGGGGTATCCTATGGCTACACCTTC
V gene: TRBV6-1; J gene: TRBJ2-2; D gene: NA; clone size: NA; CDR3 protein: CASSENIGGLDTGELFF; CDR3 DNA: TGTGCCAGCAGTGAAAACATCGGGGGGCTGGACACCGGGGAGCTGTTTTTT
V gene: TRBV9; J gene: TRBJ2-2; D gene: NA; clone size: NA; CDR3 protein: CASSPRRAGTGELFF; CDR3 DNA: TGTGCCAGCAGCCCCCGCCGGGCGGGCACCGGGGAGCTGTTTTTT
V gene: TRBV27; J gene: TRBJ1-3; D gene: NA; clone size: once; CDR3 protein: CASSWAASGNTIYF; CDR3 DNA: TGTGCCAGCAGTTGGGCAGCCTCTGGAAACACCATATATTTT
V gene: TRBV19; J gene: TRBJ1-3; D gene: NA; clone size: NA; CDR3 protein: CASSQDENTGNTIYF; CDR3 DNA: TGTGCCAGTAGTCAGGACGAGAACACTGGAAACACCATATATTTT
V gene: TRBV6-1; J gene: TRBJ1-2; D gene: TRBD1; clone size: NA; CDR3 protein: CASSAADREDGYTF; CDR3 DNA: TGTGCCAGCAGTGCGGCGGACAGGGAGGATGGCTACACCTTC
V gene: TRBV13; J gene: TRBJ2-3; D gene: NA; clone size: NA; CDR3 protein: CASSSKTLPQYF; CDR3 DNA: TGTGCCAGCAGCTCCAAGACACTCCCGCAGTATTTT
V gene: TRBV27; J gene: TRBJ2-1; D gene: NA; clone size: NA; CDR3 protein: CASSDVLEGYNEQFF; CDR3 DNA: TGTGCCAGCAGCGATGTACTTGAGGGCTACAATGAGCAGTTCTTC
V gene: TRBV27; J gene: TRBJ1-5; D gene: NA; clone size: NA; CDR3 protein: CASSEGGSNQPQHF; CDR3 DNA: TGTGCCAGCAGTGAAGGGGGTAGCAATCAGCCCCAGCATTTT
V gene: TRBV2; J gene: TRBJ2-1; D gene: TRBD1; clone size: NA; CDR3 protein: CASRDRESEQFF; CDR3 DNA: TGTGCCAGCCGGGACAGGGAGAGTGAGCAGTTCTTC
V gene: TRBV6-1; J gene: TRBJ2-1; D gene: TRBD2; clone size: NA; CDR3 protein: CASSEALRGLAGGPYNEQFF; CDR3 DNA: TGTGCCAGCAGTGAAGCGTTACGAGGACTAGCGGGGGGCCCCTACAATGAGCAGTTCTTC
V gene: TRBV7-9; J gene: TRBJ2-7; D gene: NA; clone size: NA; CDR3 protein: CASSVAGGPGEQYF; CDR3 DNA: TGTGCCAGCAGCGTAGCTGGAGGGCCGGGTGAGCAGTACTTC
V gene: TRBV5-4; J gene: TRBJ2-7; D gene: NA; clone size: NA; CDR3 protein: CASSLSRDYEQYF; CDR3 DNA: TGTGCCAGCAGCTTGAGTCGAGATTACGAGCAGTACTTC
V gene: TRBV6-6; J gene: TRBJ2-7; D gene: TRBD2; clone size: NA; CDR3 protein: CASSTLLAGSYEQYF; CDR3 DNA: TGTGCCAGCAGTACACTACTAGCGGGCTCCTACGAGCAGTACTTC
V gene: TRBV2; J gene: TRBJ2-7; D gene: NA; clone size: NA; CDR3 protein: CASSRFDTGISF; CDR3 DNA: TGTGCCAGCAGTCGATTCGACACCGGGATATCCTTC
V gene: TRBV7-9; J gene: TRBJ2-1; D gene: TRBD2; clone size: once; CDR3 protein: CASSSTIPTSGNHNEQFF; CDR3 DNA: TGTGCCAGCAGCTCCACCATACCGACTAGCGGGAACCACAATGAGCAGTTCTTC
V gene: TRBV7-2; J gene: TRBJ1-5; D gene: TRBD1; clone size: NA; CDR3 protein: CASTMGLGGVQPQHF; CDR3 DNA: TGTGCCAGCACAATGGGACTAGGGGGCGTTCAGCCCCAGCATTTT
V gene: TRBV7-8; J gene: TRBJ2-1; D gene: TRBD2; clone size: NA; CDR3 protein: CASSSSGGATYNEQFF; CDR3 DNA: TGTGCCAGCAGCTCCAGCGGGGGGGCCACCTACAATGAGCAGTTCTTC
V gene: TRBV28; J gene: TRBJ1-1; D gene: NA; clone size: NA; CDR3 protein: CASSPGRANTEAFF; CDR3 DNA: TGTGCCAGCTCCCCCGGGAGGGCGAACACTGAAGCTTTCTTT
V gene: TRBV6-6; J gene: TRBJ2-7; D gene: TRBD1; clone size: NA; CDR3 protein: CASGQGGYEQYF; CDR3 DNA: TGTGCCAGCGGACAGGGGGGTTACGAGCAGTACTTC
V gene: TRBV5-5; J gene: TRBJ2-7; D gene: NA; clone size: NA; CDR3 protein: CASTDRSYEQYF; CDR3 DNA: TGTGCCAGCACCGACCGATCCTACGAGCAGTACTTC
V gene: TRBV27; J gene: TRBJ2-2; D gene: NA; clone size: NA; CDR3 protein: CASALGSVGTGELFF; CDR3 DNA: TGTGCCAGCGCCTTAGGGTCCGTCGGCACCGGGGAGCTGTTTTTT